What follows describes a single T cell receptor beta chain. Its antigen is currently unknown. The table came from immunoSEQ multiplex PCR; TCRdb's copy has only in-frame clones and leaves some out. The profile covers tens of thousands of clones, with roughly 92% appearing a single time and about 0.28% taken by the ten largest. These data come from a study of graft-versus-host responses after intestinal transplantation. Study in general: Multivisceral, liver-intestinal, or isolated intestinal transplants were received by the recipients. All recipients were given anti-thymocyte globulin induction, and tacrolimus and steroids were then administered for 3 to 4 years.

CDR3 length: 15 residues. V lost 3 bases to trimming and J lost 0 bases, with 12 bases between them. Germline values: CDR1 MNHNS, CDR2 SASEGT. Study-level findings and limits: Individuals who had graft-donor T cell macrochimerism had allografts that showed high graft-versus-host to host-versus-graft clonal ratios. Early post-transplant HvG declines showed an association with peak circulating GvH clone levels.

The TCR sequence derives from a human donor who received an intestinal transplant. The V gene is TRBV6-1, the J gene TRBJ2-7; D is unclear. This material consisted of unstimulated CD4+ T cells sorted from spleen or lymph node cells, taken before intestinal transplant. The CDR3 DNA reads as TGTGCCAGCAGTGATAGGAGCCGGACCTCCTACGAGCAGTACTTC. Protein sequence: CASSDRSRTSYEQYF.